The 32 T cell receptor beta chains presented below share a single source sample, sequenced in a study of patients and donors after allogeneic stem cell transplantation (TCRdb year 2020). The library was prepared using RT-PCR. Sequencing was carried out with a NextSeq 550. TCRdb handled the public reads itself, with Q25 trimming in fastp and clone calling in MiXCR, and kept productive beta chains. Identical CDR3 proteins give one entry, which carries the most common genes and DNA. This sample comprises over 200,000 distinct CDR3 sequences, about 37% of them detected only once. The biggest ten clones account for about 9.9% of the sample. The sample was blood, either unsorted or a sorted T cell fraction (not recorded which). Receptors were obtained from a human donor who was either an allogeneic HSCT recipient or a stem cell or donor lymphocyte infusion donor (not recorded which). It is not recorded whose cells these are; they may come from a transplant donor.

This clonotype was counted only a few times. The J gene is TRBJ1-2, the V gene TRBV20-1; possible D gene TRBD1, 6 bases. V shed 6 bases and J shed 4 bases, with 9 bases lying between them. The CDR3 is made up of 11 amino acids. CDR1 DFQATT and CDR2 SNEGSKA come from the germline V gene (reference sequence). This chain's CDR3 is CSARGLYGYTF. For the CDR3, the DNA is TGCAGTGCACGGGGGCTCTATGGCTACACCTTC.

This clonotype was observed many times. The V and J genes are TRBV29-1 and TRBJ1-2; 9 bases agree with TRBD1. Germline V gives CDR1 SQVTM, CDR2 ANQGSEA. V shed 2 bases, J shed 8 bases, and the junction held 6 bases outside the gene matches. The CDR3 length is 13 residues. CDR3 nucleotide sequence: TGCAGCGTTGAAAAACAGGGGGCATGGGGCTACACCTTC. It codes for CSVEKQGAWGYTF. Variable domain in full (rest from reference TRBV29-1 and TRBJ1-2): SAVISQKPSRDICQRGTSLTIQCQVDSQVTMMFWYRQQPGQSLTLIATANQGSEATYESGFVIDKFPISRPNLTFSTLTVSNMSPEDSSIYLCSVEKQGAWGYTFGSGTRLTVV.

This CDR3 reads CASSGTDGDGYTF. CDR3 in DNA: TGTGCCAGCTCAGGGACAGATGGAGATGGCTACACCTTC. This rearrangement joins TRBV18 to TRBJ1-2; 7 bases match TRBD1. CDR3 length: 13 amino acids. Germline V gives CDR1 KGHSH, CDR2 LQKENI. Trimming took 5 bases from V and 6 from J; bases not matched to a gene: 6. The variable domain in full, with the rest retrieved from reference TRBV18 and TRBJ1-2, is NAGVMQNPRHLVRRRGQEARLRCSPMKGHSHVYWYRQLPEEGLKFMVYLQKENIIDESGMPKERFSAEFPKEGPSILRIQQVVRGDSAAYFCASSGTDGDGYTFGSGTRLTVV.

The sample holds a few counts of this clonotype. The chain combines TRBV18 with TRBJ1-1; TRBD1 matches at 9 bases. V trimming: 6 bases; J trimming: 6 bases; junction bases outside the gene matches: 8. The CDR3 has 14 amino acids. The germline V gene encodes CDR1 KGHSH and CDR2 LQKENI. CDR3 sequence (DNA): TGTGCCAGCTCGTCACAGGGGGCATTACCTGAAGCTTTCTTT. This gives the protein CASSSQGALPEAFF. The full variable domain, with the rest looked up from reference TRBV18 and TRBJ1-1, is NAGVMQNPRHLVRRRGQEARLRCSPMKGHSHVYWYRQLPEEGLKFMVYLQKENIIDESGMPKERFSAEFPKEGPSILRIQQVVRGDSAAYFCASSSQGALPEAFFGQGTRLTVV.

Note on this clonotype: A read error may be the cause here, since a much bigger clone is one base away. This chain links TRBV20-1 with TRBJ1-1; no firm D call. The germline CDR1 and CDR2 sequences are DFQATT and SNEGSKA (reference sequence). The CDR3 runs 12 residues. Trimming pared 4 bases from V and 1 base from J, leaving 7 bases between. CDR3 region: CSAMDGNTEAFF. CDR3 DNA: TGCAGTGCTATGGACGGGAACACTGAAGCTTTCTTT.

This clonotype came up a few times. The chain has TRBV7-6 and TRBJ1-6; D unresolved. CDR3 length: 16 amino acids. The ends were cut back, 3 bases at V and 0 bases at J, with 9 bases in the middle. Per germline, CDR1 SGHVS and CDR2 FNYEAQ. The CDR3 bases are TGTGCCAGCAGCTTCCGGGAGAGCTCCTATAATTCACCCCTCCACTTT. Translating gives CASSFRESSYNSPLHF.

The rearrangement uses TRBV20-1 and TRBJ2-7; 7 nucleotides line up with TRBD1. Unmatched junction bases numbered 7, after V lost 0 bases and J lost 2 bases. In germline, CDR1 is DFQATT, CDR2 SNEGSKA (reference sequence). The CDR3 is 15 amino acids. The chain's CDR3 is CSARERTGQTYEQYF. CDR3 coding DNA: TGCAGTGCTAGAGAACGGACAGGCCAGACCTACGAGCAGTACTTC.

In this sample, this clonotype turned up a few times. The chain links TRBV29-1 to TRBJ2-2; no clear D. This CDR3 has 13 residues. The V gene lost 4 bases and the J gene lost 1 base, with 7 bases spanning the gap. Germline CDR1 and CDR2: SQVTM and ANQGSEA. The CDR3: CSVAGRNTGELFF. The DNA for the CDR3 is TGCAGCGTTGCAGGCAGGAACACCGGGGAGCTGTTTTTT.

This rearrangement joins TRBV6-5 to TRBJ2-5; 15 nucleotides agree with TRBD2. After removal of 6 bases from V and 2 bases from J, the junction contained 1 base not matched to a gene. CDR1 is MNHEY and CDR2 is SVGAGI in the germline V gene. The CDR3 is 15 amino acids. CDR3 coding DNA: TGTGCCAGCAGAGGACTAGCGGGGGGGCAAGAGACCCAGTACTTC. Translated: CASRGLAGGQETQYF.

The chain carries TRBV6-2 or TRBV6-3 and TRBJ2-7; tentatively, D is TRBD2 (6 bases). V dropped 6 bases and J dropped 3 bases, with 18 bases sitting between them. Germline CDR1 is MNHEY and CDR2 is SVGEGT. There are 15 residues in the CDR3. CDR3 nucleotides: TGTGCCAGCAGCTACGGCGGGGCGACCATCTACGAGCAGTACTTC. Protein product: CASSYGGATIYEQYF.

The gene calls are TRBV4-1 and TRBJ1-6, with D possibly matching TRBD1 (6 bases). V was cut by 6 bases and J by 7 bases, with 16 bases left in between. The CDR3 runs 15 residues. Germline V gene lookup returns CDR1 MGHRA and CDR2 YSYEKL. CDR3 protein: CASSHPGTQNSPLHF. The CDR3 region has the DNA TGCGCCAGCAGTCACCCCGGGACACAGAATTCACCCCTCCACTTT.

This clonotype was found a few times. This chain joins TRBV7-3 and TRBJ1-2; D ambiguous. In germline, CDR1 is SGHTA, CDR2 FQGTGA. The CDR3 has 15 amino acids. Trimming cost V 0 bases and J 2 bases, with 10 bases left between them. The CDR3 nucleotides are TGTGCCAGCAGCTTAACGCCCAGAGGGAACTATGGCTACACCTTC. It is translated as CASSLTPRGNYGYTF.

The CDR3, as DNA: TGCGCCAGCAGCCACGACAAGGGAAGGGGCACAGATACGCAGTATTTT. It encodes CASSHDKGRGTDTQYF. This chain uses TRBV5-1 with TRBJ2-3; D gene unclear. From germline, CDR1 is SGHRS and CDR2 YFSETQ. V lost 4 bases to trimming and J lost 1 base, with 16 bases between them. The CDR3 sequence is 16 residues long.

This sequence joins TRBV20-1 and TRBJ2-7, with D perhaps matching TRBD1 or TRBD2 (5 bases each). The germline V and J ends were trimmed by 1 base and 3 bases, with 16 bases remaining between them. CDR1 DFQATT and CDR2 SNEGSKA come from the germline V gene (reference sequence). The CDR3 consists of 15 residues. CDR3 bases: TGCAGTGCTAGAGCGTCCCGGGACCGGAGCTACGAGCAGTACTTC. This encodes CSARASRDRSYEQYF.

The chain combines TRBV7-6 with TRBJ2-7; D not resolved. V lost 0 bases and J 2 bases, leaving 8 bases between the germline ends. Germline lookup yields CDR1 SGHVS and CDR2 FNYEAQ. The CDR3 runs to 14 residues. The CDR3 bases are TGTGCCAGCAGCTTAGCGAGTGCCACCTACGAGCAGTACTTC. Its protein product is CASSLASATYEQYF.

The chain carries TRBV28 and TRBJ1-2; no clear D gene. Germline V gene lookup returns CDR1 MDHEN and CDR2 SYDVKM. V shed 2 bases and J shed 6 bases, with 10 bases lying between them. CDR3 length: 13 residues. The CDR3 nucleotides are TGTGCCAGCAGTTTAGCCCTCGGAGATGGCTACACCTTC. It encodes CASSLALGDGYTF.

Comments on this clonotype: Relative to the germline gene, one junction end is altered; a read error may explain this. This rearrangement joins TRBV4-2 to TRBJ1-2; TRBD1 matches 10 bases. Germline lookup yields CDR1 LGHNA and CDR2 YNFKEQ. The CDR3 consists of 14 residues. The CDR3 DNA sequence: TGTGCCAGCAGCGAAGACAGGGGGCTGAACGGCTACACCTTC. Protein product: CASSEDRGLNGYTF.

The genes are TRBV9 and TRBJ2-1, with a weak D call TRBD2 (5 bases). The CDR3 is 15 amino acids. V dropped 4 bases and J dropped 0 bases, with 11 bases sitting between them. Germline loops: CDR1 SGDLS, CDR2 YYNGEE. The CDR3 DNA reads TGTGCCAGCAGCCCGGGAACGCGCTCCTACAATGAGCAGTTCTTC. Its protein product is CASSPGTRSYNEQFF.

The rearrangement joins TRBV19 to TRBJ2-1; perhaps TRBD1 as D (6 bases). This CDR3 comprises 13 residues. V was cut by 5 bases and J by 12 bases, with 17 bases left in between. From germline, CDR1 is LNHDA and CDR2 SQIVND (reference sequence). CDR3 sequence (DNA): TGTGCCAGTAGTTTCCGTAACAGGGACGGGCAGTTCTTC. Protein sequence: CASSFRNRDGQFF.

V is TRBV15 and J is TRBJ2-6; 8 bases are shared with TRBD1. Germline V CDR1 and CDR2: LNHNV, YYDKDF (reference sequence). V lost 3 bases, J lost 10 bases, and 8 bases stayed unmatched. The CDR3 extends over 15 amino acids. The CDR3, as DNA: TGTGCCACCAGCAGTGACAGGGGCTCGTTTAACGTCCTGACTTTC. Amino acid sequence: CATSSDRGSFNVLTF. The full variable domain, in which reference TRBV15 and TRBJ2-6 provide the parts outside the CDR3, is DAMVIQNPRYQVTQFGKPVTLSCSQTLNHNVMYWYQQKSSQAPKLLFHYYDKDFNNEADTPDNFQSRRPNTSFCFLDIRSPGLGDTAMYLCATSSDRGSFNVLTFGAGSRLTVL.

The V call is TRBV10-3, the J call TRBJ2-2; D possibly corresponds to TRBD2 (5 bases). Deletions cut 7 bases from V and 0 bases from J, with 12 bases between. Looked up from germline, CDR1 is ENHRY and CDR2 is SYGVKD. The CDR3 is made up of 15 amino acids. In DNA, the CDR3 is TGTGCCATCAACCCCTCCGGGACGAACACCGGGGAGCTGTTTTTT. This codes for CAINPSGTNTGELFF.

The V call is TRBV29-1, the J call TRBJ1-2; maybe TRBD1 (6 bases). This CDR3 is built from 13 residues. CDR1 is SQVTM and CDR2 is ANQGSEA in the germline V gene. The V end was cut by 0 bases, the J end by 4 bases, with 9 bases between. CDR3: CSVEDRGAYGYTF. The CDR3 DNA reads TGCAGCGTTGAAGACAGGGGCGCCTATGGCTACACCTTC. Full variable domain (remainder filled in from reference TRBV29-1 and TRBJ1-2): SAVISQKPSRDICQRGTSLTIQCQVDSQVTMMFWYRQQPGQSLTLIATANQGSEATYESGFVIDKFPISRPNLTFSTLTVSNMSPEDSSIYLCSVEDRGAYGYTFGSGTRLTVV.

The table lists this clonotype with a few counts. The chain has TRBV9 and TRBJ1-6; D is unresolved. Trimming removed 0 bases from V and 10 bases from J, with 5 bases in between. This CDR3 is 12 amino acids long. CDR1 and CDR2 (germline): SGDLS, YYNGEE. This chain's CDR3 is CASSVAGSPLHF. DNA for the CDR3: TGTGCCAGCAGCGTAGCGGGATCACCCCTCCACTTT.

In its sample, this clonotype was seen once. CDR3 nucleotide sequence: TGTGCCATCAGTGGAGCCAAAAATCAGCCCCAGCATTTT. It codes for CAISGAKNQPQHF. The V and J genes are TRBV10-3 and TRBJ1-5, with D hard to call. The CDR3 length is 13 residues. V lost 4 bases and J lost 4, with 8 bases in between. Germline V gives CDR1 ENHRY, CDR2 SYGVKD.

This clonotype was picked up a small number of times. The J gene is TRBJ1-1, the V gene TRBV12-3 or TRBV12-4; TRBD1 might be the D (6 bases). This CDR3 has 12 amino acids. Trimming stripped 7 bases from V and 5 bases from J, with 11 bases between. CDR3 amino acids: CASTQGWTEAFF. CDR3 nucleotides: TGTGCCAGCACCCAGGGGTGGACTGAAGCTTTCTTT.

The rearrangement joins TRBV12-3 or TRBV12-4 to TRBJ2-2; D is perhaps TRBD1 (5 bases). Trimming took off 6 bases at V and 1 base at J, with 9 bases between the two ends. CDR3 length: 14 amino acids. The CDR3 region has the DNA TGTGCCAGCAGCCCCAGGGAGAACACCGGGGAGCTGTTTTTT. This sequence encodes CASSPRENTGELFF.

This clonotype turned up a few times. The CDR3 here is CAPFAPQETQYF. CDR3 coding DNA: TGTGCCCCGTTTGCACCTCAAGAGACCCAGTACTTC. The rearrangement joins TRBV12-3 or TRBV12-4 to TRBJ2-5; no definite D call. CDR3 length equals 12 residues. Trimming removed 11 bases from V and 2 bases from J, with 12 bases in between.

The chain recombines TRBV7-2 with TRBJ2-2; D call uncertain. Trimming stripped 5 bases from V and 0 bases from J, with 10 bases between. Germline loops: CDR1 SGHTA, CDR2 FQGNSA. This CDR3 region has 15 residues. CDR3 DNA sequence: TGTGCCAGCAGCCTTACGATATCGAACACCGGGGAGCTGTTTTTT. The encoded protein is CASSLTISNTGELFF.

The sample holds a few counts of this clonotype. The chain joins TRBV4-3 to TRBJ1-1; D unclear. Per germline, CDR1 LGHNA and CDR2 YSLEER. The CDR3 length is 16 residues. V was cut by 0 bases and J by 0 bases, with 11 bases left in between. CDR3 sequence (DNA): TGCGCCAGCAGCCAAGATCAAGGCCGGTTGAACACTGAAGCTTTCTTT. Its protein is CASSQDQGRLNTEAFF.

This clonotype was detected only a few times. The chain joins TRBV20-1 to TRBJ1-4, with a possible D match to TRBD1 (5 bases). V gave up 4 bases and J gave up 5 bases, with 11 bases separating them. The V gene's germline CDR1 is DFQATT and CDR2 SNEGSKA (reference sequence). The CDR3 is 13 amino acids. CDR3 nucleotides: TGCAGTGCTACCGGGACGGTGAATGAAAAACTGTTTTTT. Protein sequence: CSATGTVNEKLFF.

V usage is TRBV9 and J usage is TRBJ2-3, with a possible D match to TRBD1 (5 bases). In germline, CDR1 is SGDLS, CDR2 YYNGEE. This CDR3 is 14 amino acids long. Trimming took off 3 bases at V and 6 bases at J, with 14 bases between the two ends. The DNA for the CDR3 is TGTGCCAGCAGCGATCCATCCTGGGGCGATACGCAGTATTTT. It codes for CASSDPSWGDTQYF. The full variable domain, rest sourced from reference TRBV9 and TRBJ2-3, is DSGVTQTPKHLITATGQRVTLRCSPRSGDLSVYWYQQSLDQGLQFLIQYYNGEERAKGNILERFSAQQFPDLHSELNLSSLELGDSALYFCASSDPSWGDTQYFGPGTRLTVL.

This clonotype occurred a few times. V and J are TRBV20-1 and TRBJ2-7; D is unresolved. Germline loops: CDR1 DFQATT, CDR2 SNEGSKA (reference sequence). This CDR3 is 14 amino acids long. The ends were cut back, 6 bases at V and 1 base at J, with 16 bases in the middle. The CDR3 loop is CSANPWALSYEQYF. The DNA of the CDR3 is TGCAGTGCCAACCCCTGGGCGCTGTCCTACGAGCAGTACTTC.